The 5 T cell receptor beta chains in this list originate from one sample, sequenced in a study of blood T cell repertoires in COVID-19 (dated by TCRdb to the early 2020s). The library was obtained by the immunoSEQ multiplex PCR assay. TCRdb carries this immuneACCESS record with in-frame sequences only. Its versions omit some clonotypes, under half of them owing to an unresolved V gene in the studies checked, with the rest unexplained. Across this sample there are approximately 94,000 clones, with about 79% seen only once. The ten largest make up about 25% of the sample. Source material: peripheral blood. All receptors come from a man between 60 and 75 years old with acute or convalescent COVID-19.

The J gene is TRBJ1-1, the V gene TRBV2; D is ambiguous. Germline assignment: CDR1 SNHLY and CDR2 FYNNEI. This CDR3 is 13 amino acids long. Trimming shortened V by 6 bases and J by 0 bases, and 8 bases separated the two germline ends. This chain's CDR3 is CASSRDMNTEAFF. The CDR3 DNA sequence: TGTGCCAGCAGCAGAGACATGAACACTGAAGCTTTCTTT.

A few counts support this clone. The CDR3 sequence: CASSAGTGWETQYF. CDR3 DNA sequence: TGTGCCAGCAGTGCCGGGACAGGGTGGGAGACCCAGTACTTC. The V call is TRBV2, the J call TRBJ2-5, with 9 bases fitting TRBD1. The CDR3 totals 14 residues. Germline V gives CDR1 SNHLY, CDR2 FYNNEI. Trimming at V came to 4 bases and at J to 5 bases, leaving 5 bases not matched to a gene.

V is TRBV4-1 and J is TRBJ2-1; 15 nucleotides align to TRBD2. This CDR3 comprises 18 residues. Germline V gene sequence: CDR1 MGHRA, CDR2 YSYEKL. V gave up 1 base and J gave up 2 bases; unmatched junction bases: 3. The CDR3 nucleotides read TGCGCCAGCAGCCAAGTTGGACTAGCGGGGGGGCCCTACAATGAGCAGTTCTTC. Translation: CASSQVGLAGGPYNEQFF.

J is TRBJ2-5 and V is TRBV29-1; TRBD1 agrees at 8 bases. Germline assignment: CDR1 SQVTM and CDR2 ANQGSEA. This CDR3 is 16 amino acids long. V shed 4 bases, J shed 9 bases, and the junction held 19 bases outside the gene matches. This CDR3 is CSVGGRWQGARDSQYF. The DNA for the CDR3 is TGCAGCGTTGGGGGTCGTTGGCAGGGGGCGCGTGATTCCCAGTACTTC.

The V call is TRBV6-1, the J call TRBJ2-1; D uncertain. This CDR3 has 15 amino acids. The germline V gene has CDR1 MNHNS and CDR2 SASEGT. Trimming left V 2 bases short and J 1 base short, with 9 bases between. This CDR3 reads CASSENVRSYNEQFF. In DNA form, the CDR3 reads TGTGCCAGCAGTGAAAACGTCAGATCCTACAATGAGCAGTTCTTC.